The rows below give T cell receptor beta chains drawn from one sample of a study of cytomegalovirus exposure and HLA in healthy donors. The repertoire was sequenced with immunoSEQ multiplex PCR; TCRdb's copy has only in-frame clones and lacks some. This repertoire shows approximately 120,000 clones, over 9.5% found once; its top ten account for roughly 4.2%. Specimen: PBMCs. These receptors came from a woman under 30 in good health and CMV-seropositive. Each CDR3 is given with its conserved first and last residue. D genes are given only for firm matches. Part of the rows lack a size; the others show once, few, many or a class for expanded clones.

few	TRBV6-1	TRBJ2-7	TRBD2	CASSGIRTSGNYEQYF	TGTGCCAGCAGTGGCATCCGGACTAGCGGAAACTACGAGCAGTACTTC
NA	TRBV11-3	TRBJ2-3	TRBD2	CASSQGTSGRAASTDTQYF	TGTGCCAGCAGCCAAGGGACTAGCGGGAGGGCCGCTAGCACAGATACGCAGTATTTT
NA	TRBV5-6	TRBJ1-1	TRBD1	CASSSTGGTEAFF	TGTGCCAGCAGCTCGACAGGGGGCACTGAAGCTTTCTTT
NA	TRBV6-6	TRBJ1-4	TRBD1	CASRPNRDRGNEKLFF	TGTGCCAGCAGACCTAACCGGGACAGGGGTAATGAAAAACTGTTTTTT
few	TRBV27	TRBJ1-1	NA	CASSLSLTGTEAFF	TGTGCCAGCAGTTTATCCCTCACAGGGACTGAAGCTTTCTTT
few	TRBV27	TRBJ1-1	NA	CASSLRGGTGGAFF	TGTGCCAGCAGTTTACGGGGGGGGACTGGTGGAGCTTTCTTT
few	TRBV9	TRBJ2-1	NA	CASNRGSYNEQFF	TGTGCCAGCAATAGAGGCTCCTACAATGAGCAGTTCTTC
few	TRBV5-4	TRBJ2-3	TRBD2	CASSPGLAGGGTDTQYF	TGTGCCAGCAGCCCAGGACTAGCGGGAGGAGGGACAGATACGCAGTATTTT
few	TRBV5-1	TRBJ2-2	TRBD2	CASSSGLADANTGELFF	TGCGCCAGCAGCAGCGGACTAGCGGACGCGAACACCGGGGAGCTGTTTTTT
once	TRBV13	TRBJ2-7	NA	CASSLDRVLSYEQYF	TGTGCCAGCAGCTTAGACAGGGTCTTATCCTACGAGCAGTACTTC
NA	TRBV28	TRBJ1-2	NA	CASSDSYGYTF	TGTGCCAGCAGTGACAGTTATGGCTACACCTTC
few	TRBV27	TRBJ1-1	NA	CASKAAGISGEAFF	TGTGCCAGCAAGGCTGCGGGGATCAGCGGTGAAGCTTTCTTT
few	TRBV5-8	TRBJ2-5	NA	CASIWTAGAQYF	TGTGCCAGCATCTGGACTGCCGGGGCCCAGTACTTC
few	TRBV10-3	TRBJ2-5	TRBD1	CAITQGARETQYF	TGTGCCATCACCCAGGGGGCGAGGGAGACCCAGTACTTC
few	TRBV2	TRBJ2-7	TRBD2	CASSTLAGITYEQYF	TGTGCCAGCAGTACACTAGCGGGAATAACCTACGAGCAGTACTTC
NA	TRBV10-2	TRBJ2-3	NA	CASGSADTQYF	TGCGCCAGCGGATCAGCGGATACGCAGTATTTT
once	TRBV11-3	TRBJ2-1	TRBD1	CASSLRQGVGNEQFF	TGTGCCAGCAGCTTGAGACAGGGGGTAGGCAATGAGCAGTTCTTC
NA	TRBV6-1	TRBJ1-5	TRBD1	CASSEMLGQGVNQPQHF	TGTGCCAGCAGTGAAATGCTGGGACAGGGGGTCAATCAGCCCCAGCATTTT
few	TRBV6-1	TRBJ1-2	TRBD1	CASSGQGIGYTF	TGTGCCAGCAGCGGACAGGGAATAGGCTACACCTTC
few	TRBV30	TRBJ2-1	TRBD2	CAWRERLAGSDEQFF	TGTGCCTGGAGAGAGAGACTAGCGGGATCCGATGAGCAGTTCTTC
few	TRBV28	TRBJ1-3	NA	CASIPGSGNTIYF	TGTGCCTCCATCCCGGGCTCTGGAAACACCATATATTTT
NA	TRBV18	TRBJ2-5	NA	CASSPVIQETQYF	TGTGCCAGCTCACCTGTCATCCAAGAGACCCAGTACTTC
few	TRBV6-1	TRBJ1-1	NA	CASRGDWTEAFF	TGTGCCAGCCGGGGGGATTGGACTGAAGCTTTCTTT
NA	TRBV30	TRBJ1-4	NA	CAWSEGQKLFF	TGTGCCTGGAGTGAGGGGCAAAAACTGTTTTTT
NA	TRBV27	TRBJ2-5	TRBD2	CASSYSGSQGETQYF	TGTGCCAGCAGCTATAGCGGGAGCCAGGGAGAGACCCAGTACTTC
few	TRBV14	TRBJ1-2	NA	CATSTVGYGYTF	TGTGCCACTTCGACTGTCGGGTATGGCTACACCTTC
few	TRBV30	TRBJ2-1	NA	CAWSDGRTNEQLF	TGTGCCTGGAGCGACGGGAGAACGAATGAGCAGCTCTTC
NA	TRBV19	TRBJ2-5	TRBD1	CATKGQGRPQETQYF	TGTGCCACCAAAGGACAGGGGCGGCCCCAAGAGACCCAGTACTTC
NA	TRBV28	TRBJ1-1	TRBD1	CASSIRQGLNTEAFF	TGTGCCAGCAGTATAAGACAGGGCCTGAACACTGAAGCTTTCTTT
few	TRBV21-1	TRBJ1-2	NA	CASSKSGQVRDGYTF	TGTGCCAGCAGCAAAAGCGGACAGGTAAGGGATGGCTACACCTTC
NA	TRBV7-3	TRBJ2-1	NA	CASSHSGDLNNEQFF	TGTGCCAGCAGCCATTCAGGGGACCTTAACAATGAGCAGTTCTTC
NA	TRBV19	TRBJ2-2	TRBD2	CASKYGRAGELFF	TGTGCCAGTAAATACGGGAGGGCCGGGGAGCTGTTTTTT
few	TRBV5-1	TRBJ2-3	NA	CASSGSGLRTDTQYF	TGCGCCAGCAGCGGAAGCGGTTTACGGACAGATACGCAGTATTTT
NA	TRBV5-5	TRBJ1-5	NA	CASSPGTSNQPQHF	TGTGCCAGCAGCCCGGGGACAAGCAATCAGCCCCAGCATTTT
NA	TRBV14	TRBJ2-7	TRBD1	CASSQVRDRGYEQYF	TGTGCCAGCAGCCAAGTCCGAGACAGGGGCTACGAGCAGTACTTC
few	TRBV13	TRBJ2-1	NA	CASSLSNGYEQFF	TGTGCCAGCAGCCTTAGCAATGGCTATGAGCAGTTCTTC
NA	TRBV5-4	TRBJ2-7	NA	CASSWGTYEQYF	TGTGCCAGCAGCTGGGGCACCTACGAGCAGTACTTC
few	TRBV2	TRBJ2-7	NA	CASRGTNRTGRGKPYEQYF	TGTGCCAGCAGAGGAACTAACAGGACTGGGCGGGGAAAGCCCTACGAGCAGTACTTC
NA	TRBV2	TRBJ1-4	NA	CASRMSAELFF	TGTGCCAGCAGAATGAGTGCGGAACTGTTTTTT